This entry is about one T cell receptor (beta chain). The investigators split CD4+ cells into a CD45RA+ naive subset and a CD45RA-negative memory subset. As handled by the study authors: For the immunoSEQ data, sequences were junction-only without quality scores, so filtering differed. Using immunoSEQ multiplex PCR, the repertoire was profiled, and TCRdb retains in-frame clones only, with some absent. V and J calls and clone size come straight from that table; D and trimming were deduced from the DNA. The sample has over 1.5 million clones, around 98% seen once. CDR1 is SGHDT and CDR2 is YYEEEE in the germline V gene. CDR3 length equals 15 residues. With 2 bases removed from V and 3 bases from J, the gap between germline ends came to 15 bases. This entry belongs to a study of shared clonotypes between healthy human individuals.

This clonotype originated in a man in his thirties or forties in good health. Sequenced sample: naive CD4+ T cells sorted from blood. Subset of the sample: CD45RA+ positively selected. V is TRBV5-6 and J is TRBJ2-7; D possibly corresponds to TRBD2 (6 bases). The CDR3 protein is CASSLEGSGDYEQYF. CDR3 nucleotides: TGTGCCAGCAGCTTAGAAGGATCGGGAGACTACGAGCAGTACTTC.